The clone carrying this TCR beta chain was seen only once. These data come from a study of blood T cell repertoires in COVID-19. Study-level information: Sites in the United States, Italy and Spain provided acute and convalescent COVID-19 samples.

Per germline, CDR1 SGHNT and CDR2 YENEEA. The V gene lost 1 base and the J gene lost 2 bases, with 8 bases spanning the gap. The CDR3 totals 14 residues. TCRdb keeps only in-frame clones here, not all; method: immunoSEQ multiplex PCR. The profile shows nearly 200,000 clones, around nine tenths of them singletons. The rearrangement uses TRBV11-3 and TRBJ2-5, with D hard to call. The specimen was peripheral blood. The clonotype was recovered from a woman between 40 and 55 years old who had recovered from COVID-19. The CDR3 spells CASSLGTGQETQYF. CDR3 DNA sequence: TGTGCCAGCAGCTTAGGTACGGGTCAAGAGACCCAGTACTTC.